Following are 9 T cell receptor beta chains from one sample sequenced in a study of cytomegalovirus exposure and HLA in healthy donors. PCR involved 60 Vbeta and 13 Jbeta primers. Here immunoSEQ multiplex PCR was the method, and the copy in TCRdb shows in-frame clones only, minus some. The repertoire has around 98,000 clones, under 70% of them found once; the top ten carry about 2.5%. The sample consisted of PBMCs. The receptors derive from a man aged 50 to 59 in good health and CMV-seronegative.

The chain joins TRBV28 to TRBJ1-2; D not resolved. This CDR3 has 12 amino acids. The V gene's germline CDR1 is MDHEN and CDR2 SYDVKM. Trimming cost V 10 bases and J 5 bases, with 14 bases left between them. The CDR3 sequence: CATEVLMYGYTF. The CDR3 DNA sequence: TGTGCCACCGAAGTACTGATGTATGGCTACACCTTC.

J is TRBJ2-3 and V is TRBV5-6; no clear D. With 1 base removed from V and 9 bases from J, the gap between germline ends came to 6 bases. Germline V CDR1 and CDR2: SGHDT, YYEEEE. The CDR3 has 11 residues. In nucleotides, the CDR3 is TGTGCCAGCAGCTTGAGCGAGACGCAGTATTTT. It specifies CASSLSETQYF.

J is TRBJ2-2 and V is TRBV9; D uncertain. Trimming removed 4 bases from V and 8 bases from J, with 15 bases in between. The CDR3 consists of 14 residues. The germline CDR1 and CDR2 sequences are SGDLS and YYNGEE. The chain's CDR3 is CASSRMEFRGELFF. For the CDR3, the DNA is TGTGCCAGCAGCCGGATGGAGTTCCGTGGGGAGCTGTTTTTT. Together with reference TRBV9 and TRBJ2-2, the CDR3 gives the full variable domain: DSGVTQTPKHLITATGQRVTLRCSPRSGDLSVYWYQQSLDQGLQFLIQYYNGEERAKGNILERFSAQQFPDLHSELNLSSLELGDSALYFCASSRMEFRGELFFGEGSRLTVL.

The chain joins TRBV30 to TRBJ2-7; the D is unclear. CDR1 is GTSNPN, CDR2 SVGIG, per germline (reference sequence). This CDR3 is built from 11 residues. V was cut by 5 bases and J by 0 bases, with 5 bases left in between. The CDR3: CAWAVSYEQYF. The CDR3 DNA sequence: TGTGCCTGGGCGGTCTCCTACGAGCAGTACTTC.

This clone has just a few counts. J is TRBJ2-1 and V is TRBV5-1; 11 nucleotides align to TRBD1. Germline V CDR1 and CDR2: SGHRS, YFSETQ. The V gene end was trimmed by 3 bases and the J gene end by 4 bases; junction bases not matched to a gene: 6. This CDR3 is 16 amino acids long. DNA of the CDR3: TGCGCCAGCAGCTGGACCGGGACAGGGGGATACAATGAGCAGTTCTTC. Translation: CASSWTGTGGYNEQFF.

The chain links TRBV19 to TRBJ2-2, with D possibly matching TRBD2 (6 bases). The CDR3 covers 15 residues. Germline CDR1 LNHDA, CDR2 SQIVND (reference sequence). V was cut by 7 bases and J by 5 bases, with 17 bases left in between. CDR3 sequence (DNA): TGTGCCAGTACCTTTGGGGGGATTTCAACCGGGGAGCTGTTTTTT. This codes for CASTFGGISTGELFF.

The chain employs TRBV11-2 and TRBJ2-7, with TRBD2 identical over 10 bases. The germline CDR1 and CDR2 sequences are SGHAT and FQNNGV. The length of the CDR3 is 16 residues. V lost 4 bases, J lost 0 bases, and 6 bases stayed unmatched. The CDR3 sequence: CASSYQLAGSSYEQYF. The CDR3 region has the DNA TGTGCCAGCAGCTACCAACTAGCGGGGAGCTCCTACGAGCAGTACTTC.

This clone was detected a few times. The chain employs TRBV6-1 and TRBJ2-7, with 9 bases fitting TRBD1. Trimming at V came to 5 bases and at J to 3 bases, leaving 5 bases not matched to a gene. The CDR3 is 14 amino acids. Germline CDR1 is MNHNS and CDR2 is SASEGT. CDR3 in amino acids: CASSLQGQGYEQYF. Written as DNA, the CDR3 is TGTGCCAGCAGTTTACAGGGACAGGGCTACGAGCAGTACTTC.

The CDR3 DNA reads TGTGCCATCGGGGTGGAGGAACCCGGGGAGCTGTTTTTT. This sequence encodes CAIGVEEPGELFF. The chain recombines TRBV10-3 with TRBJ2-2, with a possible D match to TRBD2 (5 bases). There are 13 residues in the CDR3. V lost 8 bases and J lost 6, with 13 bases in between. Per germline, CDR1 ENHRY and CDR2 SYGVKD.